This TCR beta chain was sequenced during a study of cytomegalovirus exposure and HLA in healthy donors. Study summary: Among the 300 to 400 donors who were genotyped, about 80% fell in the genetic ancestry cluster that is associated with self-reported Caucasian donors.

In the case of this clone: Its antigen is not known.

Researchers ran the PCR with 60 Vbeta and 13 Jbeta primers. Sequenced by immunoSEQ multiplex PCR; TCRdb stores in-frame clones only, minus some. The sample shows around 150,000 clones, 75% of them seen only once. Study-wide results and limits: Earlier results showed most TCR beta V segments being productive about 87% or about 30% of the time.

Material for sequencing was PBMCs. This sequence was found in a woman aged 45-65 years in good health and CMV-seropositive.

The CDR3: CASSEAHRSYEQYF. The CDR3 DNA reads as TGTGCCAGCAGTGAAGCGCACAGGTCCTACGAGCAGTACTTC. The chain employs TRBV6-1 and TRBJ2-7; maybe TRBD1 (5 bases). V dropped 0 bases and J dropped 1 base, with 7 bases sitting between them. The length of the CDR3 is 14 residues. CDR1 is MNHNS and CDR2 is SASEGT in the germline V gene.